The present entry profiles one T cell receptor (beta chain) with its context. Only in-frame clones appear in the TCRdb table, and some are missing; sequencing was by immunoSEQ multiplex PCR. The sample yields hundreds of thousands of clones, around nine tenths seen once. This sample stems from a study of Ad26.COV2.S vaccination and SARS-CoV-2 variants. This CDR3 spans 14 amino acids. The trim removed 5 bases at V and 3 bases at J, leaving 4 bases unmatched. Germline assignment: CDR1 SGHTA and CDR2 FQGNSA. Stated treatment: around 19 received Ad26.COV2.S at low or high dose, single or two shots; 5 received placebo; per-sample allocation not given. Collection of samples fell on day 63 after the first vaccine or placebo injection.

The clonotype originates from a person between 18 and 59 years old who received the Ad26.COV2.S COVID-19 vaccine or a placebo. The sequencing here drew on peripheral blood, taken in a trial of Ad26.COV2.S vaccine versus placebo. V and J are TRBV7-2 and TRBJ1-5; 7 bases align to TRBD1. CDR3 sequence: CASSLTGVNQPQHF. CDR3 DNA sequence: TGTGCCAGCAGCCTAACAGGGGTCAATCAGCCCCAGCATTTT.